Each of the 18 T cell receptor beta chains below was sequenced from the same sample in a study of T-cell memory formation after mild COVID-19 (dated by TCRdb to the early 2020s). The receptor library was made with 5' RACE. This sample was sequenced with an Illumina NovaSeq 6000. The public sequencing data were trimmed at Q25 with fastp and processed into clonotypes with MiXCR by TCRdb, which kept only in-frame beta chains. Entries are consolidated by CDR3 protein sequence, retaining the most common genes and DNA. A total of 110,000 to 150,000 distinct CDR3 sequences appear in this sample, approximately 25% of them only once. Roughly a quarter of the sample belongs to the ten largest clones. The sequenced sample consisted of PBMCs or a T cell subset sorted from them (not recorded which). These receptors were collected from an adult woman who had mild COVID-19 (a few samples of this study predate the infection). The sample titles of this study are shuffled in the database, so cell type and time point are left out; the donor was told from shared clones.

This clonotype was seen only a few times. This rearrangement joins TRBV5-1 to TRBJ1-6; the D gene is possibly TRBD1 (6 bases). In germline, CDR1 is SGHRS, CDR2 YFSETQ. The CDR3 runs 17 residues. Between the trimmed V and J ends, which lost 4 bases and 2 bases, there was a span of 16 bases. CDR3 protein: CASSGEQGGPYNSPLHF. For the CDR3, the DNA is TGCGCCAGCAGCGGAGAACAGGGAGGCCCCTATAATTCACCCCTCCACTTT.

This clonotype was seen more than once but under ten times. The chain couples TRBV6-4 to TRBJ2-3; 11 bases fit TRBD2. Germline V lookup: CDR1 MRHNA, CDR2 SNTAGT. CDR3 length equals 17 residues. With V trimmed by 3 bases and J by 4 bases, 9 bases remained unmatched. CDR3: CASSDETSGSGADTQYF. CDR3 nucleotide sequence: TGTGCCAGCAGTGATGAAACTAGCGGGAGTGGCGCAGATACGCAGTATTTT.

V and J are TRBV13 and TRBJ2-7, with D uncertain. V was trimmed by 3 bases and J by 6 bases, leaving 6 bases between them. This CDR3 has 11 residues. CDR1 and CDR2 from the germline V gene are PRHDT and FYEKMQ (reference sequence). Written as DNA, the CDR3 is TGTGCCAGCAGCTTCCAGCGCGAGCAGTACTTC. Translated, it gives CASSFQREQYF.

This clonotype was counted only a few times. The DNA for the CDR3 is TGCGCCAGCAGCCAAGAGGGACTAGCGGGACAGGCAGATACGCAGTATTTT. Its translation is CASSQEGLAGQADTQYF. V usage is TRBV4-3 and J usage is TRBJ2-3; TRBD2 matches at 13 bases. This CDR3 is 17 amino acids long. Germline V gene lookup returns CDR1 LGHNA and CDR2 YSLEER. Losses at the gene ends were 0 bases for V and 4 bases for J; bases not matched to a gene: 4.

This clonotype has just a few counts. V gene TRBV14 combines with J gene TRBJ2-3, with 13 bases matching TRBD2. CDR1 and CDR2 from the germline V gene are SGHDN and FVKESK. The CDR3 runs to 15 residues. Trimming took 8 bases from V and 5 from J; bases not matched to a gene: 7. CDR3 sequence reads: CASAFGLAGVDTQYF. In nucleotides, the CDR3 is TGTGCCAGCGCGTTCGGACTAGCGGGAGTAGATACGCAGTATTTT. Full variable domain (missing parts from reference TRBV14 and TRBJ2-3): EAGVTQFPSHSVIEKGQTVTLRCDPISGHDNLYWYRRVMGKEIKFLLHFVKESKQDESGMPNNRFLAERTGGTYSTLKVQPAELEDSGVYFCASAFGLAGVDTQYFGPGTRLTVL.

The chain has TRBV29-1 and TRBJ1-2; D is uncertain. The CDR3 length is 11 residues. Germline CDR1 SQVTM, CDR2 ANQGSEA. V dropped 0 bases and J dropped 6 bases, with 5 bases sitting between them. DNA for the CDR3: TGCAGCGTTGAAGATCTCCATGGCTACACCTTC. Translation gives CSVEDLHGYTF.

The V and J genes are TRBV5-1 and TRBJ2-5; 9 bases map to TRBD2. J lost 2 bases, V lost 1 base, and 15 bases had no gene match. This CDR3 is 19 amino acids long. Germline V CDR1 and CDR2: SGHRS, YFSETQ. CDR3 amino acids: CASSLTLAGERAFQETQYF. The CDR3 nucleotides read TGCGCCAGCAGCTTGACCTTAGCGGGGGAGCGGGCCTTTCAAGAGACCCAGTACTTC.

This clonotype turned up a few times. The V and J genes are TRBV7-2 and TRBJ1-2; D not resolved. CDR3 length equals 14 residues. Trimming removed 5 bases from V and 8 bases from J, with 18 bases in between. CDR1 SGHTA and CDR2 FQGNSA come from the germline V gene. The CDR3 nucleotides read TGTGCCAGCAGCCTCGGCCTTCTTCCGCAGGGCTACACCTTC. This translates into CASSLGLLPQGYTF.

This rearrangement joins TRBV20-1 to TRBJ2-3, with 7 bases aligning to TRBD2. V shed 5 bases, J shed 0 bases, and the junction held 11 bases outside the gene matches. This CDR3 contains 16 residues. From germline, CDR1 is DFQATT and CDR2 SNEGSKA (reference sequence). Here the CDR3 reads CSARGWLAESTDTQYF. In DNA, the CDR3 is TGCAGTGCTCGTGGGTGGCTAGCGGAAAGCACAGATACGCAGTATTTT.

The rearrangement links TRBV12-3 or TRBV12-4 to TRBJ1-5; D unresolved. This CDR3 is 13 amino acids long. Deletions cut 6 bases from V and 6 bases from J, with 12 bases between. The CDR3 sequence: CASSSAGFQPQHF. The CDR3 DNA is TGTGCCAGCAGCTCAGCGGGGTTTCAGCCCCAGCATTTT.

The chain joins TRBV6-6 to TRBJ2-3; D gene unclear. The germline V gene encodes CDR1 MNHNY and CDR2 SVGAGI (reference sequence). Trimming cost V 7 bases and J 2 bases, with 16 bases left between them. The CDR3 has 15 amino acids. CDR3 DNA sequence: TGTGCCAGCAAGGGATCCCCCTCTTCCACAGATACGCAGTATTTT. It codes for CASKGSPSSTDTQYF.

The table lists this clonotype with a few counts. This chain joins TRBV4-3 and TRBJ2-3, with D perhaps matching TRBD2 (6 bases). V was trimmed by 0 bases and J by 1 base, leaving 17 bases between them. The CDR3 spans 18 residues. Germline V CDR1 and CDR2: LGHNA, YSLEER. CDR3 in DNA: TGCGCCAGCAGCCAAGATACCCCAGGTTGGGGGGGCACAGATACGCAGTATTTT. Translating it yields CASSQDTPGWGGTDTQYF.

This clonotype was counted between two and nine times. This CDR3 is CASSLMGSRATEAFF. As DNA, the CDR3 is TGTGCCAGCAGCCTTATGGGGTCGCGGGCCACTGAAGCTTTCTTT. V and J are TRBV27 and TRBJ1-1; D is undetermined. Germline values: CDR1 MNHEY, CDR2 SMNVEV (reference sequence). The CDR3 is made up of 15 amino acids. Trimming left V 6 bases short and J 4 bases short, with 18 bases between.

This clonotype was observed a handful of times. The chain recombines TRBV7-8 with TRBJ2-1, with 7 bases matching TRBD1. The CDR3 is made up of 16 amino acids. Unmatched junction bases numbered 10, after V lost 4 bases and J lost 4 bases. Germline V lookup: CDR1 SGHVS, CDR2 FQNEAQ. In nucleotides, the CDR3 is TGTGCCAGCAGCTCGAGGACAGGAGAATCTTACAATGAGCAGTTCTTC. Translating it yields CASSSRTGESYNEQFF.

The chain couples TRBV11-2 to TRBJ1-2; no clear D. The CDR3 spans 13 residues. Germline V gene sequence: CDR1 SGHAT, CDR2 FQNNGV. The V gene lost 3 bases and the J gene lost 0 bases, with 5 bases spanning the gap. In DNA, the CDR3 is TGTGCCAGCAGCTTGGAAGCTAACTATGGCTACACCTTC. Protein sequence: CASSLEANYGYTF.

This clonotype came up a few times. The V and J genes are TRBV6-5 and TRBJ2-7, with D perhaps assigned TRBD1 or TRBD2 (5 bases each). The length of the CDR3 is 17 residues. V lost 0 bases and J 1 base, leaving 16 bases between the germline ends. Germline values: CDR1 MNHEY, CDR2 SVGAGI. CDR3 residues: CASSYSYGAYPSYEQYF. The CDR3, as DNA: TGTGCCAGCAGTTACTCCTACGGGGCCTACCCGTCCTACGAGCAGTACTTC.

This clonotype was found many times. The V and J genes are TRBV20-1 and TRBJ2-3; tentatively, D is TRBD1 (5 bases). Per the germline V gene, CDR1 is DFQATT and CDR2 is SNEGSKA (reference sequence). The CDR3 is made up of 16 amino acids. Between the trimmed V and J ends, which lost 0 bases and 4 bases, there was a span of 17 bases. CDR3 loop: CSARDVKGQESDTQYF. The CDR3 DNA follows: TGCAGTGCTAGAGATGTTAAGGGGCAGGAATCAGATACGCAGTATTTT.

The V gene is TRBV20-1, the J gene TRBJ2-1; a possible D gene is TRBD2 (6 bases). Germline V gene lookup returns CDR1 DFQATT and CDR2 SNEGSKA (reference sequence). The length of the CDR3 is 14 residues. V shed 1 base and J shed 8 bases, with 15 bases lying between them. The CDR3 DNA reads TGCAGTGCTAGAGGCGGGGACGCTGGTTATGAGCAGTTCTTC. Encoded protein: CSARGGDAGYEQFF.